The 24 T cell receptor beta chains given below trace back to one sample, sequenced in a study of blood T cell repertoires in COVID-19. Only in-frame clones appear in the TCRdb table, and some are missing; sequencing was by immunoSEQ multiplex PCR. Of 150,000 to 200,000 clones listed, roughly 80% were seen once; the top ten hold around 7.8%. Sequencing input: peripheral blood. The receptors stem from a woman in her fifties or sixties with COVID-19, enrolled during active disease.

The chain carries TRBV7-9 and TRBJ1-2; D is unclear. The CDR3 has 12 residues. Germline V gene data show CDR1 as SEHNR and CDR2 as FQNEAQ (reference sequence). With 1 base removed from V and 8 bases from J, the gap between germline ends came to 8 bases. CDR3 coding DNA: TGTGCCAGCAGCTTAGAGCCGGGAGGCTACACCTTC. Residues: CASSLEPGGYTF.

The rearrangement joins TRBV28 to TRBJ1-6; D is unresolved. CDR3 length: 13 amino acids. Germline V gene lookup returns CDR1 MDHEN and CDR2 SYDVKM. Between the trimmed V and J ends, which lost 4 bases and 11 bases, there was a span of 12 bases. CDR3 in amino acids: CASSSPTRAPLHF. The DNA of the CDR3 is TGTGCCAGCAGTTCCCCCACGAGGGCACCCCTCCACTTT.

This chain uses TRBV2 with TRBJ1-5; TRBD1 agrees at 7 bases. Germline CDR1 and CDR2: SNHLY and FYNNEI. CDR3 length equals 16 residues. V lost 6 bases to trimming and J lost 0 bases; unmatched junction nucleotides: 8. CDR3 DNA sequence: TGTGCCAGCAGCGAAAAAGGGGGCGTTAGCAATCAGCCCCAGCATTTT. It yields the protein CASSEKGGVSNQPQHF.

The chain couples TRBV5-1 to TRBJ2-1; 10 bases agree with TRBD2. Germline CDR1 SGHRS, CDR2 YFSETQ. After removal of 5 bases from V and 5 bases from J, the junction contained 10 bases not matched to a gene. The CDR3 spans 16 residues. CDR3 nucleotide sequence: TGCGCCAGCAGTTCTCGAGCGGGGGGGCCAGACAATGAGCAGTTCTTC. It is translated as CASSSRAGGPDNEQFF.

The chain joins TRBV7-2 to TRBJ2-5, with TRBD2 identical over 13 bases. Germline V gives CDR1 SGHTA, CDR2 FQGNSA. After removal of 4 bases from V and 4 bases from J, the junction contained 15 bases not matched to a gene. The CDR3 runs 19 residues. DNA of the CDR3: TGTGCCAGCAGCTGGAAATTCCCTGAACTAGCGGGAGGGTCAGAGACCCAGTACTTC. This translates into CASSWKFPELAGGSETQYF.

CDR3 protein: CASSLDGNNEQFF. CDR3 nucleotides: TGTGCCAGCAGTCTAGACGGTAACAATGAGCAGTTCTTC. The J gene is TRBJ2-1, the V gene TRBV6-4, with unresolved D. From germline, CDR1 is MRHNA and CDR2 SNTAGT. Deletions cut 5 bases from V and 5 bases from J, with 10 bases between. The CDR3 covers 13 residues.

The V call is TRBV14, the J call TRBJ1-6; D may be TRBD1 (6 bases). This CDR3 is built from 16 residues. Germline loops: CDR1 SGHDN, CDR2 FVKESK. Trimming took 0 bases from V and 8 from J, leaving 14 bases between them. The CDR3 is CASSQDGRGNYSPLHF. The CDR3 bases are TGTGCCAGCAGCCAAGATGGGAGGGGGAACTATTCACCCCTCCACTTT.

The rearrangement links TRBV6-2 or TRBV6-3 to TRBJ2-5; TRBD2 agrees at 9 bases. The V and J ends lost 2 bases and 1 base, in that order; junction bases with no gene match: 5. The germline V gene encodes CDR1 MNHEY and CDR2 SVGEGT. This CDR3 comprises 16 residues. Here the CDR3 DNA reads TGTGCCAGCAGTTACGCCAGCGGGAGGCCCCAAGAGACCCAGTACTTC. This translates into CASSYASGRPQETQYF.

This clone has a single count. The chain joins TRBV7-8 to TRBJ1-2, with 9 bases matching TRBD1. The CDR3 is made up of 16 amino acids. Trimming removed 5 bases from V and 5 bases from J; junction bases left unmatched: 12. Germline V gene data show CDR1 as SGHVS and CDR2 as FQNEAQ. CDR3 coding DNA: TGTGCCAGCAGCCTCACCGGAGGACAGGGGTTATATGGCTACACCTTC. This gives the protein CASSLTGGQGLYGYTF.

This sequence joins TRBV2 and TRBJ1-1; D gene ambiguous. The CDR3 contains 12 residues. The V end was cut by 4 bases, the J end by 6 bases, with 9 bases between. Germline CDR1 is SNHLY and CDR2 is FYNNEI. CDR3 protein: CASSGRPPEAFF. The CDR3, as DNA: TGTGCCAGCAGTGGCAGGCCCCCTGAAGCTTTCTTT. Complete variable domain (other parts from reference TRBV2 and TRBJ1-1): EPEVTQTPSHQVTQMGQEVILRCVPISNHLYFYWYRQILGQKVEFLVSFYNNEISEKSEIFDDQFSVERPDGSNFTLKIRSTKLEDSAMYFCASSGRPPEAFFGQGTRLTVV.

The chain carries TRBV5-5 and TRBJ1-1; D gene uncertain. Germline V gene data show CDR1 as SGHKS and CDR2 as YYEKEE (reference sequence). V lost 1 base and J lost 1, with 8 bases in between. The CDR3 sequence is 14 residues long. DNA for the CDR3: TGTGCCAGCAGCTTGATCTCCAGGAACACTGAAGCTTTCTTT. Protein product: CASSLISRNTEAFF.

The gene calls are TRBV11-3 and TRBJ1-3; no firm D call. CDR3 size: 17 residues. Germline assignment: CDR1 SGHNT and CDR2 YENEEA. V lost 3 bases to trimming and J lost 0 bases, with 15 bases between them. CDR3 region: CASSFDTLGVSGNTIYF. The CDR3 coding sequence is TGTGCCAGCAGCTTTGATACGCTCGGTGTCTCTGGAAACACCATATATTTT.

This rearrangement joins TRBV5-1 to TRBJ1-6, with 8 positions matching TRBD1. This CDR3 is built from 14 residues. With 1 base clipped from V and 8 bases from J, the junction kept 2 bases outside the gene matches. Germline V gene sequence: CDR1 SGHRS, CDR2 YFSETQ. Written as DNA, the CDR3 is TGCGCCAGCAGCTTGTCAGGGGGCGATTCACCCCTCCACTTT. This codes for CASSLSGGDSPLHF.

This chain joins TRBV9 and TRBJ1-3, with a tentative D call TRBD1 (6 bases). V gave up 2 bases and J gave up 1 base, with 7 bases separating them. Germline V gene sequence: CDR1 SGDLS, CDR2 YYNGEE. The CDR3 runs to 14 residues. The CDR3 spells CASSVTGSGNTIYF. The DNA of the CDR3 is TGTGCCAGCAGCGTTACAGGGTCTGGAAACACCATATATTTT. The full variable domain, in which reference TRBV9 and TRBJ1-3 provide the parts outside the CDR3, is DSGVTQTPKHLITATGQRVTLRCSPRSGDLSVYWYQQSLDQGLQFLIQYYNGEERAKGNILERFSAQQFPDLHSELNLSSLELGDSALYFCASSVTGSGNTIYFGEGSWLTVV.

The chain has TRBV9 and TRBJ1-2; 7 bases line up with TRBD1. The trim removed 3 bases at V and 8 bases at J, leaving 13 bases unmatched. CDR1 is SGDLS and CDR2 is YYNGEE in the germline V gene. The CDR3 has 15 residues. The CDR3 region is CASSGIKTGVGGYTF. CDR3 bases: TGTGCCAGCAGCGGAATAAAAACAGGGGTCGGGGGCTACACCTTC.

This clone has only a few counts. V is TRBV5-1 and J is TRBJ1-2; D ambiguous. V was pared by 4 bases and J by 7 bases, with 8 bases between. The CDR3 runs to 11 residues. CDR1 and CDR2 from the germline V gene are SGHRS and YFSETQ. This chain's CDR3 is CASSASAGYTF. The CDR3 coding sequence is TGCGCCAGCAGCGCCAGCGCTGGCTACACCTTC.

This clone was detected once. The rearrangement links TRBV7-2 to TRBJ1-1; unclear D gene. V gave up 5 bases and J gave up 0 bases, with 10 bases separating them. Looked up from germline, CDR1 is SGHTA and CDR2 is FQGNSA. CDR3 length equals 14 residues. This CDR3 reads CASSLREMNTEAFF. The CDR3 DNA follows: TGTGCCAGCAGCCTAAGGGAGATGAACACTGAAGCTTTCTTT.

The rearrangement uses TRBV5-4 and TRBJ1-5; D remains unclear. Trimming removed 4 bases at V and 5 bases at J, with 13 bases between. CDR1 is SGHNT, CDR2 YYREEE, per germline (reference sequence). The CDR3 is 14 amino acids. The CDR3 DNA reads TGTGCCAGCAGCCAAGGAGGGTTAGATCAGCCCCAGCATTTT. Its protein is CASSQGGLDQPQHF.

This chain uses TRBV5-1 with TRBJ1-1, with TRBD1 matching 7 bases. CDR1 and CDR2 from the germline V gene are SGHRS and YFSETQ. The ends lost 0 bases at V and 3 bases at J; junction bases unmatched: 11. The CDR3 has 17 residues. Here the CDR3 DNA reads TGCGCCAGCAGCTTGGTTTCGGACAGGACGGCGTACACTGAAGCTTTCTTT. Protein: CASSLVSDRTAYTEAFF.

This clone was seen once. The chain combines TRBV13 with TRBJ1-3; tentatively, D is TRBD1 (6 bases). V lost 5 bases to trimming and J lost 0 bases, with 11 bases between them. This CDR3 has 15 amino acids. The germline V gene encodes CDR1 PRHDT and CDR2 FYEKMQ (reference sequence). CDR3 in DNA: TGTGCCAGCAGCGCGGGGGCCTTCTCTGGAAACACCATATATTTT. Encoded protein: CASSAGAFSGNTIYF.

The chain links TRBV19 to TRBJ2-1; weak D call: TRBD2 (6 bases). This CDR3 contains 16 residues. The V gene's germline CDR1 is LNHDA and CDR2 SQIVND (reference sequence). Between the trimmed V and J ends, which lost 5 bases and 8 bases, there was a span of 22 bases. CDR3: CASSPSGGRIRDEQFF. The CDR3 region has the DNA TGTGCCAGTAGTCCCTCCGGGGGTAGGATCCGGGATGAGCAGTTCTTC. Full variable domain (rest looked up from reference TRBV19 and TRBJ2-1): DGGITQSPKYLFRKEGQNVTLSCEQNLNHDAMYWYRQDPGQGLRLIYYSQIVNDFQKGDIAEGYSVSREKKESFPLTVTSAQKNPTAFYLCASSPSGGRIRDEQFFGPGTRLTVL.

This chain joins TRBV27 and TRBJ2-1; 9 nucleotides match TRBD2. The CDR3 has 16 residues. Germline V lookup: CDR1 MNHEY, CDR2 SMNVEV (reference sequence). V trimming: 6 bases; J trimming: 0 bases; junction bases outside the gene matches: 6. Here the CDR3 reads CASSREAGGSYNEQFF. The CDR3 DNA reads TGTGCCAGCAGCCGAGAAGCGGGAGGCTCCTACAATGAGCAGTTCTTC.

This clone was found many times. CDR3 in DNA: TGCGCCAGCAGCCTCAGGGGCCCCATCCACACAGATACGCAGTATTTT. Protein product: CASSLRGPIHTDTQYF. This chain uses TRBV5-1 with TRBJ2-3; TRBD1 is a possible D gene (6 bases). Trimming cost V 4 bases and J 2 bases, with 17 bases left between them. Germline CDR1 SGHRS, CDR2 YFSETQ. CDR3 length: 16 residues.

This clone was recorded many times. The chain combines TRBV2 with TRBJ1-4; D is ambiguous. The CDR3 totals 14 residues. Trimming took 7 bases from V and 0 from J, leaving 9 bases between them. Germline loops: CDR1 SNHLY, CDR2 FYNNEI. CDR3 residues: CASNPSSTNEKLFF. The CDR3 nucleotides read TGTGCCAGCAATCCTAGCTCAACTAATGAAAAACTGTTTTTT.